A selection of T cell receptor beta chains follows, all from one sample in a study of shared clonotypes between healthy human individuals. Data came from immunoSEQ multiplex PCR; TCRdb stores just in-frame clones and leaves some out. The profile shows about 530,000 clones, 96% of them singletons. Material: naive CD4+ T cells sorted from blood. The receptor source for this set is a woman under 40 in good health. Both conserved end residues are part of each CDR3. A D gene is named only where the DNA matches it firmly.

CDR3aa	v_gene	j_gene	len	d_gene
CASDPGQVGDTQYF	TRBV5-1	TRBJ2-3	14	-
CASSPGTAAGTIYF	TRBV18	TRBJ1-3	14	TRBD1
CASSRRQGSDGYTF	TRBV6-5	TRBJ1-2	14	TRBD1
CASGLQDPSPLHF	TRBV28	TRBJ1-6	13	-
CASSFQGQDTQYF	TRBV7-2	TRBJ2-3	13	-
CASSFSPSGSRYEQYF	TRBV11-2	TRBJ2-7	16	TRBD2
CASKSLTSGPVEQYF	TRBV27	TRBJ2-7	15	TRBD2
CASSYQSSGSALRGEQFF	TRBV5-1	TRBJ2-1	18	-
CASSQDAGTSGPYEQYF	TRBV4-2	TRBJ2-7	17	TRBD2
CASSLAPEATYEQYF	TRBV5-1	TRBJ2-7	15	-
CASSFGRASNQPQHF	TRBV5-4	TRBJ1-5	15	-
CASRLTSTQETQYF	TRBV2	TRBJ2-5	14	-
CASSERASVF	TRBV2	TRBJ1-2	10	-
CASSLADFAGELFF	TRBV7-2	TRBJ2-2	14	-
CASSGGTSGGNEQFF	TRBV19	TRBJ2-1	15	TRBD2
CASSLSVGETEKLFF	TRBV7-2	TRBJ1-4	15	-
CASSLQGSTQYF	TRBV18	TRBJ2-3	12	-
CASSPGRRVEKLFF	TRBV11-2	TRBJ1-4	14	-
CASSQGTSGTVEQFF	TRBV4-2	TRBJ2-1	15	TRBD2
CASSLGPRGGTDTQYF	TRBV7-8	TRBJ2-3	16	TRBD2
CASSLGWETQYF	TRBV28	TRBJ2-5	12	-
CASSLTGGTGELFF	TRBV7-7	TRBJ2-2	14	TRBD1
CSVGYTDYEQYF	TRBV29-1	TRBJ2-7	12	-
CASSDAGKGQPQHF	TRBV28	TRBJ1-5	14	-
CASSLLGQVEQFF	TRBV6-5	TRBJ2-1	13	TRBD1
CASSTIAERDEQYF	TRBV28	-	14	-
CASSPDVGRNWNEQFF	TRBV4-1	TRBJ2-1	16	-
CASSPRLARPGELFF	TRBV7-8	TRBJ2-2	15	TRBD2
CASSLDRVTEQYF	TRBV2	TRBJ2-7	13	TRBD1
CASSFLAAADTQYF	TRBV7-9	TRBJ2-3	14	TRBD2
CAGAGPSRADTQYF	TRBV7-9	TRBJ2-3	14	-
CASSLSTDTQYF	TRBV7-3	TRBJ2-3	12	-
CASSRDGGYGYTF	TRBV2	TRBJ1-2	13	-